Following are 8 T cell receptor beta chains from one sample sequenced in a study of CD4 T cells in relation to SARS-CoV-2 and coronaviruses. Measured with immunoSEQ multiplex PCR; TCRdb has only the in-frame clones, and not every one. The sample has 35,000 to 40,000 clones, approximately 85% seen once. The sequencing input was memory CD4+ T cells from PBMCs. These receptors were taken from an adult with COVID-19.

This sequence joins TRBV2 and TRBJ2-7; 9 bases line up with TRBD2. Germline V lookup: CDR1 SNHLY, CDR2 FYNNEI. This CDR3 region has 17 residues. V lost 8 bases and J lost 2; bases outside the gene matches: 16. The CDR3: CASRQRAGGPLTYEQYF. In nucleotides, the CDR3 is TGTGCCAGCCGTCAGAGGGCGGGAGGGCCTTTGACCTACGAGCAGTACTTC.

This clone has more than one count but fewer than ten. The chain carries TRBV7-3 and TRBJ2-3; D possibly corresponds to TRBD2 (5 bases). This CDR3 comprises 16 residues. V shed 1 base and J shed 2 bases, with 13 bases lying between them. Germline CDR1 reads SGHTA; CDR2 reads FQGTGA. The CDR3 sequence: CASSLNAGINTDTQYF. CDR3 DNA: TGTGCCAGCAGCTTAAACGCCGGGATTAACACAGATACGCAGTATTTT.

The count of this clone is one. The V call is TRBV7-2, the J call TRBJ2-1; weak D call: TRBD1 (7 bases). The germline CDR1 and CDR2 sequences are SGHTA and FQGNSA. The CDR3 has 15 amino acids. V was trimmed by 1 base and J by 7 bases, leaving 14 bases between them. CDR3 bases: TGTGCCAGCAGCTTAGATTGGCGGGACAGTAATGAGCAGTTCTTC. Amino acid sequence: CASSLDWRDSNEQFF.

The chain has TRBV13 and TRBJ2-2; possibly TRBD1 for D (6 bases). V was cut by 1 base and J by 6 bases, with 9 bases left in between. The CDR3 loop spans 14 amino acids. Germline lookup yields CDR1 PRHDT and CDR2 FYEKMQ (reference sequence). Here the CDR3 reads CASSLDAGAGELFF. The DNA for the CDR3 is TGTGCCAGCAGCTTAGATGCAGGGGCCGGGGAGCTGTTTTTT. Using reference TRBV13 and TRBJ2-2 for the parts outside the CDR3, the full variable domain is AAGVIQSPRHLIKEKRETATLKCYPIPRHDTVYWYQQGPGQDPQFLISFYEKMQSDKGSIPDRFSAQQFSDYHSELNMSSLELGDSALYFCASSLDAGAGELFFGEGSRLTVL.

This clone was counted between two and nine times. The chain joins TRBV27 to TRBJ1-2, with 9 bases fitting TRBD1. V shed 5 bases, J shed 5 bases, and the junction held 3 bases outside the gene matches. This CDR3 has 13 residues. CDR1 is MNHEY and CDR2 is SMNVEV in the germline V gene (reference sequence). DNA of the CDR3: TGTGCCAGCAGTCACAGGGGGCTTTATGGCTACACCTTC. Amino acid sequence: CASSHRGLYGYTF.

The V call is TRBV2, the J call TRBJ1-2, with D unclear. V gave up 8 bases and J gave up 8 bases, with 15 bases separating them. There are 12 residues in the CDR3. The germline CDR1 and CDR2 sequences are SNHLY and FYNNEI. The CDR3 nucleotides read TGTGCCAGCGTGGGCGACTATGGGGGCTACACCTTC. Translation: CASVGDYGGYTF.

The J gene is TRBJ1-2, the V gene TRBV19; 7 nucleotides match TRBD1. The germline gives CDR1 LNHDA, CDR2 SQIVND (reference sequence). This CDR3 has 17 residues. V lost 3 bases and J lost 3; bases outside the gene matches: 13. The CDR3 spells CASSIPGTVFGDYGYTF. CDR3 nucleotide sequence: TGTGCCAGTAGTATTCCGGGGACAGTCTTTGGGGACTATGGCTACACCTTC.

The J gene is TRBJ2-1, the V gene TRBV2; D unclear. The CDR3 is made up of 14 amino acids. Trimming left V 5 bases short and J 0 bases short, with 8 bases between. Looked up from germline, CDR1 is SNHLY and CDR2 is FYNNEI. Here the CDR3 reads CASSFESSYNEQFF. The CDR3 DNA reads TGTGCCAGCAGTTTCGAAAGCTCCTACAATGAGCAGTTCTTC.